This T cell receptor (beta chain) came from a study of T cells in Graves' hyperthyroidism and ophthalmopathy. The study, taken as a whole, reports: A model using 13 V-J features told ophthalmopathy apart from stable hyperthyroidism.

Uncontrolled infections, other autoimmune diseases, pregnancy or lactation led to exclusion of patients. This sample holds PBMCs from 8 to 10 ml fresh peripheral blood. Amplification targeted TCR beta CDR3 regions from RNA transcripts. The TCR CDR3 first-round RT-PCR relied on the HTBI primer set. From the multiplex PCR reads, TCRdb called clonotypes with MiXCR, one entry per CDR3 protein. The sample contains 690,000 or so distinct CDR3 sequences, 18% of which appear only once. Many counts were recorded for this clonotype. Its target is unknown. The DNA is left out, because the CDR3 cannot be placed on it with certainty; the CDR3 is given as TCRdb lists it. This TCR derives from a woman in her 50s with Graves' hyperthyroidism that later progressed to Graves' ophthalmopathy. Sequencing used blood.

CDR3 residues: CASSLTPSEWGGGADTQCF. This chain connects TRBV11-2 to TRBJ2-3; the table's D call of TRBD1 was not tested on the DNA. The germline V gene encodes CDR1 SGHAT and CDR2 FQNNGV. The CDR3 length is 19 residues, termini included.